This TCR beta chain originates from a study of T-cell reconstitution after alpha-beta-depleted transplantation in children. The CDR3 is made up of 19 amino acids. J lost 8 bases, V lost 3 bases, and 24 bases had no gene match. Germline CDR1 and CDR2: KGHSH and LQKENI. The authors prepared the TCRbeta library with unique molecular identifiers. TCRdb used MiXCR to reprocess the PCR reads, holding one entry per CDR3 protein. The table records almost 500,000 distinct CDR3 sequences, about 11% of them present only once. This TCR derives from a child aged 2 to 15 with inherited bone marrow failure, due to receive a stem cell transplant. The chain uses TRBV18 and TRBJ1-2, with TRBD1 matching over 7 bases. Sequenced material: PBMCs, taken before TCRalphabeta/CD19-depleted stem cell transplant. CDR3 loop: CASSPAQLLAVDREGGYTF. CDR3 coding DNA: TGTGCCAGCTCACCGGCCCAACTTTTGGCCGTAGACAGGGAAGGCGGCTACACCTTC.